Below, 5 T cell receptor beta chains from the same sample are listed, as sequenced in a study of response to subunit inactivated influenza vaccine. TCRdb re-called the RT-PCR reads with MiXCR, one entry per CDR3 protein. The sample has under 800,000 distinct CDR3 sequences, approximately 15% seen once. The input for sequencing was PBMCs from blood, taken 14 days before vaccination. All receptors derive from a man between 50 and 59 years old who received an inactivated influenza vaccine.

This clonotype was seen a handful of times. The gene calls are TRBV20-1 and TRBJ1-5; TRBD1 agrees at 7 bases. Germline loops: CDR1 DFQATT, CDR2 SNEGSKA (reference sequence). CDR3 length: 15 residues. Germline trimming cut 6 bases from V and 3 bases from J; bases unmatched to any gene: 11. CDR3 DNA: TGCAGTGCCAAGACAGGGTCCTCTTTCAATCAGCCCCAGCATTTT. Residues: CSAKTGSSFNQPQHF.

This clonotype was detected a few times. This chain links TRBV2 with TRBJ1-1; D gene unclear. This CDR3 is built from 13 residues. The germline V gene has CDR1 SNHLY and CDR2 FYNNEI. V was clipped by 4 bases and J by 5 bases, with 11 bases between them. The CDR3 nucleotides are TGTGCCAGCAGTGTTAAGGGAGGGACTGAAGCTTTCTTT. This codes for CASSVKGGTEAFF.

V and J are TRBV12-3 or TRBV12-4 and TRBJ1-5, with D possibly being TRBD1 (5 bases). V lost 3 bases and J 6 bases, leaving 15 bases between the germline ends. This CDR3 has 15 residues. As DNA, the CDR3 is TGTGCCAGCAGTTTGTCCAGGGACGGCGGTCAGCCCCAGCATTTT. This codes for CASSLSRDGGQPQHF.

V usage is TRBV30 and J usage is TRBJ1-1; a possible D gene is TRBD1 (5 bases). The V gene's germline CDR1 is GTSNPN and CDR2 SVGIG (reference sequence). Trimming left V 5 bases short and J 1 base short, with 11 bases between. This CDR3 spans 13 amino acids. The CDR3 DNA reads TGTGCCTGGGGGTTTGGACAGAACACTGAAGCTTTCTTT. Translating it yields CAWGFGQNTEAFF.

This clonotype was counted between two and nine times. This chain uses TRBV20-1 with TRBJ2-7, with a possible D match to TRBD1 (6 bases). CDR3 size: 11 residues. CDR1 and CDR2 from the germline V gene are DFQATT and SNEGSKA (reference sequence). V was pared by 5 bases and J by 6 bases, with 11 bases between. CDR3 protein: CSAVRGGEQYF. CDR3 coding DNA: TGCAGTGCTGTCAGGGGTGGCGAGCAGTACTTC.